What follows is one TCR beta chain and its context. Its antigen is not identified. This sample is part of a study of cytomegalovirus exposure and HLA in healthy donors. Background on the study: Counted in an early data release were approximately 80 million unique TCRs from HLA-typed donors.

The PCR was carried out with 60 Vbeta primers and 13 Jbeta primers. Some clones are missing from TCRdb's copy, which holds only in-frame ones; the method was immunoSEQ multiplex PCR. Of 100,000 or so clones in the sample, 50% to 70% were seen once. Germline assignment: CDR1 SEHNR and CDR2 FQNEAQ (reference sequence). J gave up 12 bases and V 5 bases, and 8 bases lay outside the gene matches. The CDR3 spans 13 residues. Broader study findings: Later analysis suggested most CMV-associated TCR beta chains were HLA-restricted.

The sample comprised PBMCs. The chain combines TRBV7-9 with TRBJ2-2, with 8 bases fitting TRBD1. This sequence was found in a man aged 30 to 39 in good health and CMV-seropositive. The CDR3 here is CASSLVDRDKLFF. The CDR3 nucleotides are TGTGCCAGCAGCCTCGTGGACAGGGATAAGCTGTTTTTT.